Listed below are T cell receptor beta chains from one sample, sequenced in a study of cytomegalovirus exposure and HLA in healthy donors. TCRdb's copy holds only in-frame clones and misses some; the assay was immunoSEQ multiplex PCR. The table shows 60,000 to 70,000 clones, with around 68% occurring only once. What was sequenced was PBMCs. The receptors here all came from a man in his fifties or sixties in good health and CMV-seropositive. Both conserved end residues are part of each CDR3. The order of the fields is CDR3 length, V gene, CDR3 protein.

15 TRBV2 CASSRDRVHNSPLHF
15 TRBV7-9 CASSTPSSGANVLTF
16 TRBV6-6 CASKGRGTGEGQPQHF
14 TRBV11-2 CASSTLQNTGELFF
15 TRBV10-2 CASRASGIYTDTQYF
14 TRBV7-8 CASSLQGASEKLFF
17 TRBV9 CASTKGPSGRSADTQYF
16 TRBV5-4 CASSLASGSLQETQYF
12 TRBV27 CASTRPPGELFF
15 TRBV6-5 CASSNSGRPQETQYF
13 TRBV30 CAWSWGGRDEQFF
12 TRBV7-2 CASSRLNEKLFF
13 TRBV29-1 CSARTGAGETQYF
16 TRBV13 CASRHAGGGSYNEQFF
17 TRBV9 CASSPGEGGGGLETQYF
14 TRBV5-4 CASSFPGRNTEAFF
13 TRBV4-2 CASSREQVNEQFF
14 TRBV18 CASSPKGAQVPAFF
14 TRBV14 CASSHPRDSFRLFF
12 TRBV6-5 CASSSLDRWAFF
17 TRBV10-3 CATWGTSRFSAGNTIYF
14 TRBV9 CASSPGTAGNTIYF
15 TRBV28 CASSPRSSGPLIQYF
15 TRBV11-3 CASSSDPGSTDTQYF
15 TRBV5-6 CASSSTVQGIYGYTF
13 TRBV19 CASSQGANSPLHF
14 TRBV5-6 CASSFNGGSDTQYF
14 TRBV4-1 CASSQKTGSYEQYF